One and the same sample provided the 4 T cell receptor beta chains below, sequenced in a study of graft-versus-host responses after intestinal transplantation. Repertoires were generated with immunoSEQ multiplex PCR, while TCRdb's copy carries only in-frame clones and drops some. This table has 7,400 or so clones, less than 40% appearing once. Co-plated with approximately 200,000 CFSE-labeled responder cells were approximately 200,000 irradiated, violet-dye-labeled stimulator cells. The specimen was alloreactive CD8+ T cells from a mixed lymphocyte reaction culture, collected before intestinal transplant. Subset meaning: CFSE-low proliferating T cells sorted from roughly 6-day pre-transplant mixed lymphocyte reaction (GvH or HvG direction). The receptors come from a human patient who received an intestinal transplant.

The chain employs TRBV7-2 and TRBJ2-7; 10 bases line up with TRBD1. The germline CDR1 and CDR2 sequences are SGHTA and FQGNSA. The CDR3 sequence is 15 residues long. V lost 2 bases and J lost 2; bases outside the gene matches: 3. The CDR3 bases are TGTGCCAGCAGCTTACGGGACAGGGGACCCTACGAGCAGTACTTC. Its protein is CASSLRDRGPYEQYF.

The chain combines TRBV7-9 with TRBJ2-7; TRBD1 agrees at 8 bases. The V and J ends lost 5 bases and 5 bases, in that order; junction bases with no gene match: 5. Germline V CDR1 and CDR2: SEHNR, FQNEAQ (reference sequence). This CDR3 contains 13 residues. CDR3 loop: CASSVDRGHEQYF. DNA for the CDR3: TGTGCCAGCAGCGTCGACAGGGGCCACGAGCAGTACTTC.

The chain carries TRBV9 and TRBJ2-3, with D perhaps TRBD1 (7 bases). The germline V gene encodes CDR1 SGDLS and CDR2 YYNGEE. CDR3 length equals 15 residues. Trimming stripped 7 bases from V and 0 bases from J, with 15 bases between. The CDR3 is CASGGGRPSTDTQYF. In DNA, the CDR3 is TGTGCCAGCGGAGGGGGCAGACCTAGCACAGATACGCAGTATTTT. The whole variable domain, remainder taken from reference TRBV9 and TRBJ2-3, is DSGVTQTPKHLITATGQRVTLRCSPRSGDLSVYWYQQSLDQGLQFLIQYYNGEERAKGNILERFSAQQFPDLHSELNLSSLELGDSALYFCASGGGRPSTDTQYFGPGTRLTVL.

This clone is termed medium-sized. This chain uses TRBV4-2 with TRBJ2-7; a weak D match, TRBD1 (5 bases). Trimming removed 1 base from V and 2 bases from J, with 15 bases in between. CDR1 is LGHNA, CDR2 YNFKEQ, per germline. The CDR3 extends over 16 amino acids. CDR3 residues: CASSQGSRTPTYEQYF. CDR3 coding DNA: TGTGCCAGCAGCCAAGGAAGTAGGACACCTACCTACGAGCAGTACTTC.